The text below deals with one TCR beta chain. This entry is derived from a study of shared clonotypes between healthy human individuals. CDR1 and CDR2 (germline): SGHTA, FQGNSA. The CDR3 spans 16 residues. Between the trimmed V and J ends, which lost 0 bases and 2 bases, there was a span of 13 bases. Libraries were prepared by immunoSEQ multiplex PCR; TCRdb keeps only in-frame clonotypes and omits some of them. The sample lists 2 million to 3 million clones, 80% to 95% seen once, with approximately 0.35% in the top ten. The rearrangement uses TRBV7-2 and TRBJ2-5; D is uncertain. The sequencing sample was made of naive CD4+ T cells from PBMCs. This sample's subset: CD45RA+ positively selected. The source is a man younger than 35 in good health. Some clones in this sample may be carry-over from other donors' samples. The CDR3 coding sequence is TGTGCCAGCAGCTTAGCACTGTCAGCCGGTCAAGAGACCCAGTACTTC. This encodes CASSLALSAGQETQYF.